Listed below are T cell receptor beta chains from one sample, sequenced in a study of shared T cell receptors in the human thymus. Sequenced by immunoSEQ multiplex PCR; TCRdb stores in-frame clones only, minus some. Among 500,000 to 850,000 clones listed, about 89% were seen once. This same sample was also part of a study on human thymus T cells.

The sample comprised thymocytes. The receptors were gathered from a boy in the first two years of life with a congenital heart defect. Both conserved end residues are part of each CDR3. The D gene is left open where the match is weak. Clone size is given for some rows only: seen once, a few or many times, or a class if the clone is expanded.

CDR3aa: CASSEGGEDRNYVYEQYF
CDR3nt: TGCGCCAGCAGTGAGGGAGGTGAGGACAGGAATTACGTCTACGAGCAGTACTTC
d_gene: TRBD1
abundance: -
v_gene: TRBV10-1
j_gene: TRBJ2-7

CDR3aa: CASSQGQLDRANTGELFF
CDR3nt: TGTGCCAGCAGCCAAGGACAACTGGACAGAGCAAACACCGGGGAGCTGTTTTTT
d_gene: -
abundance: -
v_gene: TRBV4-2
j_gene: TRBJ2-2

CDR3aa: CASSLNSGRQTQETQYF
CDR3nt: TGTGCCAGCAGCTTAAATTCAGGCCGACAAACTCAAGAGACCCAGTACTTC
d_gene: -
abundance: -
v_gene: TRBV9
j_gene: TRBJ2-5

CDR3aa: CATSTRTENIQYF
CDR3nt: TGTGCCACCAGCACCAGGACAGAAAACATTCAGTACTTC
d_gene: -
abundance: once
v_gene: TRBV15
j_gene: TRBJ2-4

CDR3aa: CASSPNRGEPPTDTQYF
CDR3nt: TGTGCCAGCAGCCCCAACAGGGGCGAACCCCCCACAGATACGCAGTATTTT
d_gene: TRBD1
abundance: -
v_gene: TRBV13
j_gene: TRBJ2-3

CDR3aa: CASHPRGRGNTIYF
CDR3nt: TGTGCCAGCCACCCCCGGGGTCGCGGAAACACCATATATTTT
d_gene: -
abundance: -
v_gene: TRBV6-4
j_gene: TRBJ1-3

CDR3aa: CASSLGPTDTQYF
CDR3nt: TGCGCCAGCAGCTTGGGGCCAACAGATACGCAGTATTTT
d_gene: -
abundance: -
v_gene: TRBV5-1
j_gene: TRBJ2-3

CDR3aa: CASSKDRTGSYEQYF
CDR3nt: TGTGCCAGCAGCAAGGATCGGACAGGGAGCTACGAGCAGTACTTC
d_gene: TRBD1
abundance: -
v_gene: TRBV5-6
j_gene: TRBJ2-7

CDR3aa: CASSRGGLRDGELFF
CDR3nt: TGTGCCAGCAGTCGCGGGGGCCTCAGGGACGGGGAGCTGTTTTTT
d_gene: -
abundance: -
v_gene: TRBV7-2
j_gene: TRBJ2-2

CDR3aa: CASSDRKATNEKLFF
CDR3nt: TGTGCCAGCAGCGACAGGAAGGCAACTAATGAAAAACTGTTTTTT
d_gene: -
abundance: -
v_gene: TRBV7-2
j_gene: TRBJ1-4

CDR3aa: CASSSKADRVQPQHF
CDR3nt: TGTGCCAGCAGCTCAAAGGCCGACAGGGTTCAGCCCCAGCATTTT
d_gene: TRBD1
abundance: -
v_gene: TRBV5-6
j_gene: TRBJ1-5

CDR3aa: CASRDRLAGFHEQYF
CDR3nt: TGTGCCAGCAGGGATCGACTAGCGGGATTCCACGAGCAGTACTTC
d_gene: TRBD2
abundance: -
v_gene: TRBV6-1
j_gene: TRBJ2-7

CDR3aa: CASSECLRDYQETQYF
CDR3nt: TGTGCCAGCAGTGAATGTCTCAGGGACTACCAAGAGACCCAGTACTTC
d_gene: -
abundance: once
v_gene: TRBV2
j_gene: TRBJ2-5

CDR3aa: CASSFGGVNSPLHF
CDR3nt: TGTGCCAGCAGCTTTGGGGGGGTTAATTCACCCCTCCACTTT
d_gene: -
abundance: once
v_gene: TRBV5-6
j_gene: TRBJ1-6

CDR3aa: CASRWTSHSTDTQYF
CDR3nt: TGTGCCAGCAGATGGACTAGCCATAGCACAGATACGCAGTATTTT
d_gene: TRBD2
abundance: -
v_gene: TRBV28
j_gene: TRBJ2-3

CDR3aa: CSVALQGPTHGDTQYF
CDR3nt: TGCAGCGTTGCCCTACAGGGCCCCACACACGGGGATACGCAGTATTTT
d_gene: -
abundance: -
v_gene: TRBV29-1
j_gene: TRBJ2-3

CDR3aa: CASSEEGGGPTSYEQYF
CDR3nt: TGTGCCAGCAGTGAAGAGGGAGGGGGACCCACCTCCTACGAGCAGTACTTC
d_gene: -
abundance: -
v_gene: TRBV6-1
j_gene: TRBJ2-7

CDR3aa: CASSAPGTVKMNTEAFF
CDR3nt: TGTGCCAGCAGCGCCCCCGGGACAGTTAAGATGAACACTGAAGCTTTCTTT
d_gene: TRBD1
abundance: -
v_gene: TRBV9
j_gene: TRBJ1-1

CDR3aa: CASRTTGYSYEQYF
CDR3nt: TGTGCCAGCAGAACAACAGGGTACTCCTACGAGCAGTACTTC
d_gene: -
abundance: -
v_gene: TRBV28
j_gene: TRBJ2-7

CDR3aa: CASSLRGGYEQYF
CDR3nt: TGTGCCAGCAGTTTACGGGGGGGCTACGAGCAGTACTTC
d_gene: TRBD2
abundance: -
v_gene: TRBV27
j_gene: TRBJ2-7

CDR3aa: CASSTPTGVREKLFF
CDR3nt: TGTGCCAGCAGTACCCCGACAGGGGTTCGGGAAAAACTGTTTTTT
d_gene: TRBD1
abundance: -
v_gene: TRBV28
j_gene: TRBJ1-4

CDR3aa: CASSTMPAYEQYF
CDR3nt: TGTGCCAGCAGTACTATGCCCGCCTACGAGCAGTACTTC
d_gene: -
abundance: -
v_gene: TRBV2
j_gene: TRBJ2-7

CDR3aa: CASSPKGEGCTNEQFF
CDR3nt: TGTGCCAGCAGTCCAAAAGGGGAGGGGTGTACTAATGAGCAGTTCTTC
d_gene: TRBD2
abundance: -
v_gene: TRBV28
j_gene: TRBJ2-1

CDR3aa: CASSLALAGDYEQYF
CDR3nt: TGTGCCAGCAGCTTAGCGCTAGCGGGGGACTACGAGCAGTACTTC
d_gene: TRBD2
abundance: -
v_gene: TRBV7-2
j_gene: TRBJ2-7

CDR3aa: CASSWLGGYEQYF
CDR3nt: TGTGCCAGCTCTTGGCTGGGGGGCTACGAGCAGTACTTC
d_gene: -
abundance: few
v_gene: TRBV18
j_gene: TRBJ2-7

CDR3aa: CASSTSGGGTLQETQYF
CDR3nt: TGTGCCAGCAGTACTAGCGGGGGGGGAACTCTCCAAGAGACCCAGTACTTC
d_gene: TRBD2
abundance: -
v_gene: TRBV25-1
j_gene: TRBJ2-5